This T cell receptor beta chain was found in a study of cytomegalovirus exposure and HLA in healthy donors. Findings and limits, study-wide: Accurate predictions that matched the HLA-A and HLA-B alleles of most subjects were reportedly made from TCR beta sequences. Analyzed later, association rates of TCRs varied across HLA loci, with DRB1 most and HLA-C fewest. Association of a missense DCLRE1C variant with TCR beta V- and J-gene trimming was reported in a later analysis. TRBV6-2, TRBV6-3 and some other V segments were excluded as indistinguishable.

Germline CDR1 and CDR2: SGHNT and YYREEE (reference sequence). With V trimmed by 3 bases and J by 5 bases, 5 bases remained unmatched. The length of the CDR3 is 14 residues. A remark on this clone: Its matching antigen is unknown.

The PCR had 60 Vbeta and 13 Jbeta primers. Assay: immunoSEQ multiplex PCR; the TCRdb copy retains only in-frame clones and omits some. The sample lists 150,000 to 200,000 clones; 65% to 85% were seen once. V usage is TRBV5-4 and J usage is TRBJ2-7, with 10 bases that match TRBD1. Sequenced sample: PBMCs. This clonotype originated in a man in his forties in good health and CMV-seropositive. The CDR3 bases are TGTGCCAGCAGCTGGGGAGGGACAGGGGACGAGCAGTACTTC. Translating it yields CASSWGGTGDEQYF.